This is a list of T cell receptor beta chains from one sample in a study of blood T cell repertoires in COVID-19. Clones were sequenced by immunoSEQ multiplex PCR, and TCRdb holds only the in-frame ones, with some missing. This sample has roughly 290,000 clones, with around 91% found just once. Sequenced: peripheral blood. Receptor source: a woman aged 55-70 years with acute or convalescent COVID-19. CDR3s include the opening cysteine and the closing phenylalanine or tryptophan. Each record gives: clone size, V gene, D gene, J gene, CDR3 DNA, CDR3 protein. The D gene is left open where the match is weak. Size tells how often a clone was seen (once, few, many) or the class of an expanded clone, and some rows leave it out.

clone size: few; V gene: TRBV2; D gene: .; J gene: TRBJ2-1; CDR3 DNA: TGTGCCAGCAGTCGCGACAGAAACTCCTACAATGAGCAGTTCTTC; CDR3 protein: CASSRDRNSYNEQFF
clone size: .; V gene: TRBV6-5; D gene: .; J gene: TRBJ2-2; CDR3 DNA: TGTGCAAGCGCATCGGACACCGGGGAGCTGTTTTTT; CDR3 protein: CASASDTGELFF
clone size: .; V gene: TRBV28; D gene: TRBD2; J gene: TRBJ2-7; CDR3 DNA: TGTGCCAGCAGGTATACAGCTAGCGGGGGGTACGAGCAGTACTTC; CDR3 protein: CASRYTASGGYEQYF
clone size: .; V gene: TRBV24-1; D gene: TRBD2; J gene: TRBJ2-3; CDR3 DNA: TGTGCCACCGCCTCGACCGGGACTATCCGCACAGATACGCAGTATTTT; CDR3 protein: CATASTGTIRTDTQYF
clone size: .; V gene: TRBV6-2/TRBV6-3; D gene: TRBD1; J gene: TRBJ1-2; CDR3 DNA: TGTGCCAGCAGTAGCCGGGACAGGGGGCCTTCGATTATTGGCTACACCTTC; CDR3 protein: CASSSRDRGPSIIGYTF
clone size: .; V gene: TRBV7-3; D gene: TRBD2; J gene: TRBJ2-1; CDR3 DNA: TGTGCCAGCAGCCAGGGCGGCGGGAGCTACAATGAGCAGTTCTTC; CDR3 protein: CASSQGGGSYNEQFF
clone size: .; V gene: TRBV6-5; D gene: TRBD1; J gene: TRBJ2-7; CDR3 DNA: TGTGCCACGGGACAGGGACGATCCTACGAGCAGTACTTC; CDR3 protein: CATGQGRSYEQYF
clone size: once; V gene: TRBV6-1; D gene: .; J gene: TRBJ1-2; CDR3 DNA: TGTGCCAGCAGTGAAGTGACGGCAGGCAACTATGGCTACACCTTC; CDR3 protein: CASSEVTAGNYGYTF
clone size: .; V gene: TRBV24-1; D gene: TRBD2; J gene: TRBJ2-1; CDR3 DNA: TGTGCCACCAGTGATTCCAGAGGGGGGGGCGGGAGGTTAAATGAGCAGTTCTTC; CDR3 protein: CATSDSRGGGGRLNEQFF
clone size: .; V gene: TRBV18; D gene: .; J gene: TRBJ1-1; CDR3 DNA: TGTGCCAGCTCACCAGGGGGGGGGAACACTGAAGCTTTCTTT; CDR3 protein: CASSPGGGNTEAFF
clone size: .; V gene: TRBV29-1; D gene: .; J gene: TRBJ2-7; CDR3 DNA: TGCAGCGTTAGGGACTCTGCCTACGAGCAGTACTTC; CDR3 protein: CSVRDSAYEQYF
clone size: .; V gene: TRBV28; D gene: .; J gene: TRBJ2-7; CDR3 DNA: TGTGCCAGCGGGATTAACAGGGAGCAGTACTTC; CDR3 protein: CASGINREQYF
clone size: .; V gene: TRBV27; D gene: TRBD1; J gene: TRBJ2-5; CDR3 DNA: TGTGCCAGCAGTTTTGGGACAGGGGCCCGGGAGACCCAGTACTTC; CDR3 protein: CASSFGTGARETQYF
clone size: .; V gene: TRBV4-2; D gene: TRBD1; J gene: TRBJ1-6; CDR3 DNA: TGTGCCAGCAGCTCTCGGACAGGGAAAAGGGATTCACCCCTCCACTTT; CDR3 protein: CASSSRTGKRDSPLHF
clone size: .; V gene: TRBV6-5; D gene: TRBD1; J gene: TRBJ1-1; CDR3 DNA: TGTGCCAGCAGTTACTTCGGGACAGGGGCTGAAGCTTTCTTT; CDR3 protein: CASSYFGTGAEAFF
clone size: .; V gene: TRBV6-5; D gene: .; J gene: TRBJ2-7; CDR3 DNA: TGTGCCAGCAGTTATCAAGGGGCGGACGAGCAGTACTTC; CDR3 protein: CASSYQGADEQYF
clone size: once; V gene: TRBV6-2/TRBV6-3; D gene: TRBD2; J gene: TRBJ2-7; CDR3 DNA: TGTGCCAGCAGTAGACTAGCGGGAGGGGAGGAGCAGTACTTC; CDR3 protein: CASSRLAGGEEQYF
clone size: once; V gene: TRBV6-6; D gene: TRBD2; J gene: TRBJ2-2; CDR3 DNA: TGTGCCAGCAGCCGACTAGCGGGAGTGCTCGGGGAGCTGTTTTTT; CDR3 protein: CASSRLAGVLGELFF
clone size: .; V gene: TRBV7-3; D gene: TRBD2; J gene: TRBJ2-3; CDR3 DNA: TGTGCCAGCAGCTTAAGGCGGGAGAGGACAGATACGCAGTATTTT; CDR3 protein: CASSLRRERTDTQYF
clone size: .; V gene: TRBV7-2; D gene: .; J gene: TRBJ1-4; CDR3 DNA: TGTGCCAGCAGCTTGGGGGGAACGTTAAGCGAAAAACTGTTTTTT; CDR3 protein: CASSLGGTLSEKLFF
clone size: .; V gene: TRBV30; D gene: .; J gene: TRBJ2-7; CDR3 DNA: TGTGCCTGGAGTCCGTCCTACGAGCAGTACTTC; CDR3 protein: CAWSPSYEQYF
clone size: .; V gene: TRBV3-1/TRBV3-2; D gene: .; J gene: TRBJ2-1; CDR3 DNA: TGTGCCAGCAGCCAAGATCCCCTGTACAATGAGCAGTTCTTC; CDR3 protein: CASSQDPLYNEQFF
clone size: .; V gene: TRBV18; D gene: TRBD2; J gene: TRBJ2-7; CDR3 DNA: TGTGCCAGCTCACCAGTCCTAGCGGGTCCAAGTTACGAGCAGTACTTC; CDR3 protein: CASSPVLAGPSYEQYF
clone size: .; V gene: TRBV9; D gene: TRBD1; J gene: TRBJ2-2; CDR3 DNA: TGTGCCAGCAGCGTGGGACAGGCCGGGACGGGGGAGCTGTTTTTT; CDR3 protein: CASSVGQAGTGELFF
clone size: .; V gene: TRBV28; D gene: .; J gene: TRBJ2-7; CDR3 DNA: TGTGCCAGCAGTACGGCAGGCTCCTACGAGCAGTACTTC; CDR3 protein: CASSTAGSYEQYF
clone size: .; V gene: TRBV11-2; D gene: .; J gene: TRBJ1-2; CDR3 DNA: TGTGCCAGCAGCCCGCCGGATGGGCATGGCTACACCTTC; CDR3 protein: CASSPPDGHGYTF
clone size: .; V gene: TRBV9; D gene: .; J gene: TRBJ2-1; CDR3 DNA: TGTGCCAGCAGCGTAGCTACGTCGCTAGGCTACAATGAGCAGTTCTTC; CDR3 protein: CASSVATSLGYNEQFF
clone size: .; V gene: TRBV6-5; D gene: .; J gene: TRBJ2-5; CDR3 DNA: TGTGCCAGCCTCCAAGAGACCCAGTACTTC; CDR3 protein: CASLQETQYF
clone size: .; V gene: TRBV27; D gene: .; J gene: TRBJ1-1; CDR3 DNA: TGTGCCAGCAGTCCTAGGGGTTGGACTGAAGCTTTCTTT; CDR3 protein: CASSPRGWTEAFF
clone size: .; V gene: TRBV5-1; D gene: TRBD1; J gene: TRBJ2-5; CDR3 DNA: TGCGCCAGCAGCTCCGGGACAGCCCAAGAGACCCAGTACTTC; CDR3 protein: CASSSGTAQETQYF
clone size: .; V gene: TRBV18; D gene: TRBD2; J gene: TRBJ2-3; CDR3 DNA: TGTGCCAGCTCACCGGGACTAGCGGGGGGGCACACAGATACGCAGTATTTT; CDR3 protein: CASSPGLAGGHTDTQYF
clone size: .; V gene: TRBV7-9; D gene: TRBD1; J gene: TRBJ2-5; CDR3 DNA: TGTGCCAGCAGCTTCGCCACAGGGGAAGAGACCCAGTACTTC; CDR3 protein: CASSFATGEETQYF
clone size: .; V gene: TRBV28; D gene: .; J gene: TRBJ2-5; CDR3 DNA: TGTGCCAGCAGTAAATGGGACACCCAAGAGACCCAGTACTTC; CDR3 protein: CASSKWDTQETQYF
clone size: once; V gene: TRBV24-1; D gene: .; J gene: TRBJ1-5; CDR3 DNA: TGTGCCACCAGTGACAGCTCGGACAGAGAGAATCAGCCCCAGCATTTT; CDR3 protein: CATSDSSDRENQPQHF
clone size: .; V gene: TRBV4-2; D gene: .; J gene: TRBJ2-1; CDR3 DNA: TGTGCCAGCAGCCCCCTAGGTACGGGTGGCAATGAGCAGTTCTTC; CDR3 protein: CASSPLGTGGNEQFF
clone size: .; V gene: TRBV3-1/TRBV3-2; D gene: .; J gene: TRBJ2-7; CDR3 DNA: TGTGCCAGCAGCCAAGGTCTAGCATCCTACGAGCAGTACTTC; CDR3 protein: CASSQGLASYEQYF
clone size: few; V gene: TRBV6-2/TRBV6-3; D gene: TRBD1; J gene: TRBJ2-2; CDR3 DNA: TGTGCCAGCAGTTACCCCACCGGGACAGGGGGCGTGAAAACCGGGGAGCTGTTTTTT; CDR3 protein: CASSYPTGTGGVKTGELFF